This is a list of T cell receptor beta chains from one sample in a study of early T cells in non-severe SARS-CoV-2 infection. TCRdb used MiXCR to reprocess the 5' RACE reads, holding one entry per CDR3 protein. The data contain around 84,000 distinct CDR3 sequences, 9% to 14% of them singletons. The sample taken for sequencing was whole blood. The receptors derive from an adult who was a healthcare worker with PCR-confirmed SARS-CoV-2 infection or an uninfected control (not recorded which). Both conserved end residues are part of each CDR3. D genes are given only for firm matches. The listing skips clone size in some rows; elsewhere it reads once, few, many or a size class.

CDR3 protein,CDR3 DNA,V gene,J gene,D gene,clone size
CASSSSSRGNNSPLHF,TGTGCCAGCAGTTCCTCCAGCCGGGGAAATAATTCACCCCTCCACTTT,TRBV12-3/TRBV12-4,TRBJ1-6,-,few
CASSSRLPCLF,TGTGCCAGCAGTTCCCGCCTCCCCTGCCTCTTC,TRBV6-1,TRBJ2-1,-,many
CSVGGGSRDTQYF,TGCAGCGTCGGGGGCGGGTCTCGAGATACGCAGTATTTT,TRBV29-1,TRBJ2-3,-,many
CASSVTGSFYGYTF,TGTGCCAGCAGCGTCACAGGGAGTTTTTATGGCTACACCTTC,TRBV11-2,TRBJ1-2,-,-
CASSPPDLKNIQYF,TGTGCCAGCTCACCACCAGATCTCAAAAACATTCAGTACTTC,TRBV18,TRBJ2-4,-,many
CAISESLGGRQETQYF,TGTGCCATCAGTGAGTCGTTGGGGGGCCGGCAAGAGACCCAGTACTTC,TRBV10-3,TRBJ2-5,-,-
CASSLGPAGGPFAGELFF,TGTGCCAGCAGCTTAGGACCAGCGGGAGGGCCTTTCGCCGGGGAGCTGTTTTTT,TRBV7-2,TRBJ2-2,TRBD2,few
CASSSQQGGYTF,TGTGCCAGCAGTTCACAACAGGGTGGCTACACCTTC,TRBV28,TRBJ1-2,-,many
CASSLHSPNYGYTF,TGTGCCAGCAGTTTGCACAGTCCTAACTATGGCTACACCTTC,TRBV12-3/TRBV12-4,TRBJ1-2,-,-
CSVVSGATYNEQFF,TGCAGCGTAGTTAGCGGAGCTACCTACAATGAGCAGTTCTTC,TRBV29-1,TRBJ2-1,-,many
CASSLGGRLNTEAFF,TGTGCCAGCAGCTTAGGAGGGCGTCTGAACACTGAAGCTTTCTTT,TRBV11-3,TRBJ1-1,-,many
CSSARSHEQYF,TGCAGTTCCGCTAGATCCCACGAGCAGTACTTC,TRBV20-1,TRBJ2-7,-,few
CSVGRDTSYGYTF,TGCAGCGTCGGCCGGGACACGAGTTATGGCTACACCTTC,TRBV29-1,TRBJ1-2,-,-
CASSQVSLALYNEQFF,TGCGCCAGCAGCCAAGTATCGCTAGCTTTATACAATGAGCAGTTCTTC,TRBV4-1,TRBJ2-1,-,-
CASSWQLTGQVEQYF,TGTGCCAGCAGCTGGCAATTAACGGGACAGGTCGAGCAGTACTTC,TRBV11-2,TRBJ2-7,TRBD1,-
CASREGLISSGELFF,TGTGCCAGCAGGGAGGGACTTATAAGCTCCGGGGAGCTGTTTTTT,TRBV6-1,TRBJ2-2,-,-
CSARTQETQYF,TGCAGTGCTAGAACCCAAGAGACCCAGTACTTC,TRBV20-1,TRBJ2-5,-,many
CSVRLAGSYEQYF,TGCAGCGTTCGGTTAGCGGGTAGCTACGAGCAGTACTTC,TRBV29-1,TRBJ2-7,TRBD2,-
CASSRQAYEQYF,TGTGCCAGCAGCCGACAAGCCTACGAGCAGTACTTC,TRBV5-6,TRBJ2-7,-,few
CASSDAGNSVGELFF,TGCGCCAGCAGCGATGCAGGGAACTCCGTCGGGGAGCTGTTTTTT,TRBV5-1,TRBJ2-2,-,many
CASSLTSGYNEQFF,TGTGCCAGCAGCTTGACTAGCGGCTACAATGAGCAGTTCTTC,TRBV7-3,TRBJ2-1,TRBD2,once
CASTLAIEGMNTEAFF,TGTGCCAGCACCCTTGCGATCGAAGGGATGAACACTGAAGCTTTCTTT,TRBV5-6,TRBJ1-1,-,many
CASSLGPPTQYF,TGTGCCAGCAGCTTGGGACCACCTACGCAGTATTTT,TRBV7-2,TRBJ2-3,-,few
CSVDRVEEDTEAFF,TGCAGCGTTGACAGGGTGGAGGAAGACACTGAAGCTTTCTTT,TRBV29-1,TRBJ1-1,-,many
CASSASGSYEQYF,TGCGCCAGCAGCGCTAGCGGTTCCTACGAGCAGTACTTC,TRBV5-1,TRBJ2-7,TRBD2,-
CASGLVETVNTGELFF,TGTGCTAGTGGTTTGGTAGAGACGGTTAACACCGGGGAGCTGTTTTTT,TRBV12-5,TRBJ2-2,-,many
CSVTGPEAFF,TGCAGCGTGACAGGTCCTGAAGCTTTCTTT,TRBV29-1,TRBJ1-1,-,many
CASSLPGTSKETQYF,TGCGCCAGCAGCTTGCCGGGGACTAGCAAGGAGACCCAGTACTTC,TRBV5-1,TRBJ2-5,TRBD2,-
CSARGTADRAKNIQYF,TGCAGTGCTAGAGGGACCGCCGACCGGGCCAAAAACATTCAGTACTTC,TRBV20-1,TRBJ2-4,-,-
CAGSPRGRWNEQYF,TGTGCCGGATCCCCCCGGGGCAGGTGGAACGAGCAGTACTTC,TRBV7-9,TRBJ2-7,-,few
CASERQGSNQPQHF,TGCGCCAGCGAGCGACAGGGAAGCAATCAGCCCCAGCATTTT,TRBV5-1,TRBJ1-5,TRBD1,many